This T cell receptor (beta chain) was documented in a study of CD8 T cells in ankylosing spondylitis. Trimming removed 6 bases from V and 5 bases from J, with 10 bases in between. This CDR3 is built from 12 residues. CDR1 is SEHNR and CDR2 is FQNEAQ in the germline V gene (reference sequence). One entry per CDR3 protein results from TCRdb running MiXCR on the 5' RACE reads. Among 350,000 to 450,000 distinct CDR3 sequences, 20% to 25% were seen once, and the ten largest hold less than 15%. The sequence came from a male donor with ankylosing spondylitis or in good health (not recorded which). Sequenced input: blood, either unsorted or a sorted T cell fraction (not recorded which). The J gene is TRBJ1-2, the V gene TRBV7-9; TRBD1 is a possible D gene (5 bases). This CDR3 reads CASRGEGYGYTF. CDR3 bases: TGTGCCAGCAGAGGGGAGGGATATGGCTACACCTTC.